The 3 T cell receptor beta chains given below trace back to one sample, sequenced in a study of PD-1 blockade in classical Hodgkin lymphoma. Here immunoSEQ multiplex PCR was the method, and the copy in TCRdb shows in-frame clones only, minus some. Of 25,000 to 35,000 clones listed, more than 80% are singletons. The time point was: cycle 4 day 1 (C4D1), after less than seven weeks of nivolumab. All patients relapsed after autologous stem cell transplantation, and brentuximab vedotin exposure varied. CD4+ T cells were purified from thawed PBMCs by magnetic negative selection. This sample comprised CD4+ T cells from blood, obtained before the fourth cycle of nivolumab. Source of these receptors: a human donor with classical Hodgkin lymphoma.

This clone has more than one count but fewer than ten. V usage is TRBV28 and J usage is TRBJ1-2; D remains unclear. The CDR3 runs 13 residues. Germline assignment: CDR1 MDHEN and CDR2 SYDVKM. V shed 5 bases and J shed 4 bases, with 11 bases lying between them. CDR3 loop: CASSLSTAYGYTF. The CDR3 bases are TGTGCCAGCAGTCTCAGCACGGCCTATGGCTACACCTTC.

This sequence joins TRBV7-2 and TRBJ1-1, with unresolved D. Trimming pared 11 bases from V and 1 base from J, leaving 14 bases between. Germline V gene lookup returns CDR1 SGHTA and CDR2 FQGNSA. This CDR3 comprises 13 residues. CDR3 sequence: CASGRGTNTEAFF. The CDR3 DNA reads TGTGCCTCAGGCCGCGGAACGAACACTGAAGCTTTCTTT.

CDR3 sequence: CASSFSGQGAPEAFF. The CDR3 DNA is TGCGCCAGCAGCTTTTCCGGACAGGGGGCTCCTGAAGCTTTCTTT. This chain joins TRBV5-1 and TRBJ1-1, with 11 positions matching TRBD1. J was trimmed by 6 bases and V by 2 bases; bases with no gene match: 6. The CDR3 loop spans 15 amino acids. The germline V gene has CDR1 SGHRS and CDR2 YFSETQ.